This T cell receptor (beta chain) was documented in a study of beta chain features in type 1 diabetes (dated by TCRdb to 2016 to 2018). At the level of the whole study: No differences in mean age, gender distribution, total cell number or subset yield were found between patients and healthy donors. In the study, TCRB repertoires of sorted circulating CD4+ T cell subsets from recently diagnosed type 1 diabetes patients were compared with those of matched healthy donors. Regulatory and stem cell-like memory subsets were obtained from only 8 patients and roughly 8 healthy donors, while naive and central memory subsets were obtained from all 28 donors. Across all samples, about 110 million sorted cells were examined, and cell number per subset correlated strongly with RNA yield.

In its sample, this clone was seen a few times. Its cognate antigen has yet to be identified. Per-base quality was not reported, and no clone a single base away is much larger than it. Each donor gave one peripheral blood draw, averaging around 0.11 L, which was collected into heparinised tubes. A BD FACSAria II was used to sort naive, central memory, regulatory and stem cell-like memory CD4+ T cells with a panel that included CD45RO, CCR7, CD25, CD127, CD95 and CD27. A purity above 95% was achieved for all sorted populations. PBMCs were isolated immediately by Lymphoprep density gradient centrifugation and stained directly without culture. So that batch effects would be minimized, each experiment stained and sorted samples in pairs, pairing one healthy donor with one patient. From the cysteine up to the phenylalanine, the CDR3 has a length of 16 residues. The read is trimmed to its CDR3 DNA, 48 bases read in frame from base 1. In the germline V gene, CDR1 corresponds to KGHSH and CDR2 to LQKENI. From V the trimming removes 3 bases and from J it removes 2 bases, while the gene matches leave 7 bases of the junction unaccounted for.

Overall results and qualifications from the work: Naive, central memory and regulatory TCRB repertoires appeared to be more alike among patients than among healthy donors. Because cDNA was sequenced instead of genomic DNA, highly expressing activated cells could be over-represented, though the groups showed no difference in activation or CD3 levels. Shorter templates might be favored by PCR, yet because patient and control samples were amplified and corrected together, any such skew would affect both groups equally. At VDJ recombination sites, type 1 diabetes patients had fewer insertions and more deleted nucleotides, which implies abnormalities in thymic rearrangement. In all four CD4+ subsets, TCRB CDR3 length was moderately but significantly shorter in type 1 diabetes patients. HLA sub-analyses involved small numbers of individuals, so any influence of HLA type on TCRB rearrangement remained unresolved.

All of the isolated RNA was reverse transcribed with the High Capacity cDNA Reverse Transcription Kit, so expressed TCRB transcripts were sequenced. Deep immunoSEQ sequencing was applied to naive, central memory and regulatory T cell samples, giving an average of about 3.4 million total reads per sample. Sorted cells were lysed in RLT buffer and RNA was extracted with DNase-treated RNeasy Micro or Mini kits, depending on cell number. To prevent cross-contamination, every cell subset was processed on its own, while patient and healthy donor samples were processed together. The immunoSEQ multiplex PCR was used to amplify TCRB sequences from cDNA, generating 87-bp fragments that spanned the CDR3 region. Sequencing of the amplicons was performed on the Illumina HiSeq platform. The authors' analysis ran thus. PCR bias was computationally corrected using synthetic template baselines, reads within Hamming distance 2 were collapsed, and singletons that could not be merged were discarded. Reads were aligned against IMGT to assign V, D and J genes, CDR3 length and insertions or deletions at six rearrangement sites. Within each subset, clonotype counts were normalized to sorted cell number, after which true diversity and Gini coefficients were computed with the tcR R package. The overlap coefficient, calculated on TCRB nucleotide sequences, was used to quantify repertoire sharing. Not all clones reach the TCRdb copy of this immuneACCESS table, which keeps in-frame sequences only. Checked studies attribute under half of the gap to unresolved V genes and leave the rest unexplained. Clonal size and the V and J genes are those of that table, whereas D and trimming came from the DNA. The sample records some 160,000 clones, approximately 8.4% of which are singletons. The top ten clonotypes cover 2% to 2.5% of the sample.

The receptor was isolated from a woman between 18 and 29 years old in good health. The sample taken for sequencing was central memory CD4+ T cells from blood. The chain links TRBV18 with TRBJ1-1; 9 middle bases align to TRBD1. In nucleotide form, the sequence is TGTGCCAGCTCACCCTCGGAGACAGGGGGAAACACTGAAGCTTTCTTT. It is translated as CASSPSETGGNTEAFF.